The T cell receptor beta chain described here comes from a study of cytomegalovirus exposure and HLA in healthy donors. The PCR employed 60 Vbeta primers together with 13 Jbeta primers. Libraries were prepared by immunoSEQ multiplex PCR; TCRdb keeps only in-frame clonotypes and omits some of them. The sample has some 170,000 clones, 70% to 75% seen once. Study-level points and caveats: A later analysis reportedly identified an Asian-associated ancestry cluster as carrying fewer N-insertions than the roughly 720-donor mean. Some segments of the V type, notably TRBV6-2 and TRBV6-3, were excluded as indistinguishable. Prior analysis indicated that the majority of TCR beta V segments exhibited productivity approximately 87% or approximately 30% of the time. As a later analysis showed, a missense DCLRE1C variant was linked to trimming of TCR beta V- and J-genes.

A note on this clone: Antigen unknown.

Trimming cost V 1 base and J 2 bases; bases outside gene matches: 2. The CDR3 is 15 amino acids. The germline gives CDR1 ENHRY, CDR2 SYGVKD. This clonotype was obtained from a male donor in good health and CMV-seronegative. Sequencing was done on a sample of PBMCs. The chain employs TRBV10-3 and TRBJ2-1; TRBD1 matches at 7 bases. The CDR3 loop reads CAISELGQAYNEQFF. The CDR3 nucleotides read TGTGCCATCAGTGAGTTAGGACAGGCCTACAATGAGCAGTTCTTC.